This entry concerns a single TCR beta chain. Its antigen is currently unknown. Treatment indicated: treatment-naive control, cytoreductive nephrectomy. Clear cell pathology was present in this patient's renal cell carcinoma. The sample is drawn from a study of radiation and T cells in renal cell carcinoma. Germline V gene data show CDR1 as LNHDA and CDR2 as SQIVND (reference sequence). This CDR3 has 14 residues. Trimming shortened V by 5 bases and J by 0 bases, and 10 bases separated the two germline ends. Data came from immunoSEQ multiplex PCR; TCRdb stores just in-frame clones and leaves some out. The sample shows 20,000 to 25,000 clones, nearly 55% of them seen only once. Broader study findings: Top 100 clonotypes averaged about 54% in irradiated versus about 40% in nephrectomy-only tumors.

The chain uses TRBV19 and TRBJ2-5; no clear D. Sequenced here: tumor tissue, sampled from a patient whose treatment was nephrectomy without radiotherapy. The sequence was collected from a human donor with renal cell carcinoma. In nucleotides, the CDR3 is TGTGCCAGTAGTTCGTCAACGTACCAAGAGACCCAGTACTTC. It is translated as CASSSSTYQETQYF.